Listed here are 26 T cell receptor beta chains from one sample, sequenced in a study of blood T cell repertoires in COVID-19 (dated by TCRdb to 2018 to 2021). Libraries were constructed by the immunoSEQ multiplex PCR assay. TCRdb carries this immuneACCESS record with in-frame sequences only. Its versions omit some clonotypes, under half of them owing to an unresolved V gene in the studies checked, with the rest unexplained. Across this sample there are approximately 270,000 clones, with 85% to 90% seen only once. Of the sample, over 4% is held by the ten largest clones. Material: PBMCs or T cells enriched from blood (not recorded which). The receptors stem from a woman in her twenties or thirties with acute COVID-19.

The chain has TRBV28 and TRBJ1-5; D is unresolved. In germline, CDR1 is MDHEN, CDR2 SYDVKM. The CDR3 loop spans 18 amino acids. The ends were cut back, 5 bases at V and 1 base at J, with 21 bases in the middle. The CDR3 region is CASSPRLRLDWSNQPQHF. CDR3 bases: TGTGCCAGCAGTCCCCGGTTGAGGCTGGACTGGAGCAATCAGCCCCAGCATTTT.

The chain combines TRBV18 with TRBJ2-7; D is possibly TRBD2 (6 bases). The CDR3 extends over 16 amino acids. V was shortened by 1 base and J by 1 base, with 14 bases between the two germline ends. In germline, CDR1 is KGHSH, CDR2 LQKENI. The chain's CDR3 is CASSPLPGLISYEQYF. The CDR3 nucleotides are TGTGCCAGCTCACCACTACCGGGACTTATATCCTACGAGCAGTACTTC.

The chain carries TRBV7-2 and TRBJ1-5; 7 bases match TRBD1. The CDR3 is 15 residues long. Germline V CDR1 and CDR2: SGHTA, FQGNSA. The junction had 7 bases not matched to a gene; V was cut back by 0 bases and J by 8 bases. The CDR3 DNA sequence: TGTGCCAGCAGCTTAGCGGGACAGTTTATTAAGCCCCAGCATTTT. It encodes CASSLAGQFIKPQHF.

The chain is built from TRBV4-2 and TRBJ2-2; 9 positions agree with TRBD2. This CDR3 is built from 17 residues. Germline V CDR1 and CDR2: LGHNA, YNFKEQ. The trim removed 1 base at V and 5 bases at J, leaving 8 bases unmatched. The CDR3: CASSQVPAGGVTGELFF. CDR3 bases: TGTGCCAGCAGCCAAGTCCCCGCGGGAGGGGTAACCGGGGAGCTGTTTTTT.

The chain joins TRBV18 to TRBJ1-4; 8 nucleotides match TRBD1. From germline, CDR1 is KGHSH and CDR2 LQKENI. V was pared by 3 bases and J by 2 bases, with 8 bases of the junction left unmatched. The CDR3 contains 17 residues. The CDR3 bases are TGTGCCAGCTCACCCGGGACAGGATTTTTGACTAATGAAAAACTGTTTTTT. Translating it yields CASSPGTGFLTNEKLFF.

The gene calls are TRBV12-3 or TRBV12-4 and TRBJ2-1; TRBD1 matches 9 bases. The CDR3 consists of 11 residues. J lost 9 bases, V lost 8 bases, and 2 bases had no gene match. The chain's CDR3 is CASGTGREQFF. Here the CDR3 DNA reads TGTGCCAGCGGGACAGGGCGTGAGCAGTTCTTC.

The chain recombines TRBV9 with TRBJ1-4; TRBD1 aligns across 7 bases. Per germline, CDR1 SGDLS and CDR2 YYNGEE. The CDR3 length is 16 residues. J lost 0 bases, V lost 3 bases, and 5 bases had no gene match. This CDR3 is CASSGGTDPTNEKLFF. The CDR3 coding sequence is TGTGCCAGCAGCGGGGGGACAGACCCAACTAATGAAAAACTGTTTTTT.

This clone was recorded only once. This chain uses TRBV5-6 with TRBJ2-5; 8 positions agree with TRBD1. Germline V lookup: CDR1 SGHDT, CDR2 YYEEEE. This CDR3 comprises 18 residues. The ends lost 2 bases at V and 4 bases at J; junction bases unmatched: 16. In DNA form, the CDR3 reads TGTGCCAGCAGCTTTAGCTCTGCAGGGGGCACGATCCGAGAGACCCAGTACTTC. Its translation: CASSFSSAGGTIRETQYF.

The rearrangement uses TRBV21-1 and TRBJ1-1. TRBV21-1 is flagged as a pseudogene. This CDR3 contains 11 residues. The CDR3 DNA is TGTGCCAGCAGCAAAAACGGTTTAGCTTTCTTT. It yields the protein CASSKNGLAFF.

The rearrangement uses TRBV27 and TRBJ2-1; a possible D gene is TRBD1 (5 bases). V was clipped by 6 bases and J by 0 bases, with 15 bases between them. Germline V gives CDR1 MNHEY, CDR2 SMNVEV (reference sequence). CDR3 length equals 16 residues. DNA of the CDR3: TGTGCCAGCAGAACACTCAGGGTACTCTCCTACAATGAGCAGTTCTTC. This gives the protein CASRTLRVLSYNEQFF.

The gene calls are TRBV6-2 or TRBV6-3 and TRBJ2-7; TRBD2 agrees at 7 bases. V shed 4 bases, J shed 3 bases, and the junction held 6 bases outside the gene matches. The CDR3 is 14 residues long. CDR1 is MNHEY and CDR2 is SVGEGT in the germline V gene. The CDR3 nucleotides read TGTGCCAGCAGTTTCGGGGGGAACATCTACGAGCAGTACTTC. It encodes CASSFGGNIYEQYF.

Only one count was recorded for this clone. This rearrangement joins TRBV3-1 (or the pseudogene TRBV3-2) to TRBJ2-1; 9 bases match TRBD2. From germline, CDR1 is LGHDT and CDR2 YNNKEL (reference sequence). CDR3 length: 17 amino acids. V was pared by 4 bases and J by 5 bases, with 12 bases of the junction left unmatched. CDR3 region: CASSLSASGTSHNEQFF. The CDR3, as DNA: TGTGCCAGCAGCCTTTCCGCCTCCGGGACTAGCCACAATGAGCAGTTCTTC.

The chain employs TRBV18 and TRBJ2-7, with 11 bases lining up with TRBD1. Germline CDR1 is KGHSH and CDR2 is LQKENI. V was clipped by 6 bases and J by 6 bases; unmatched bases: 10. The CDR3 has 15 residues. CDR3 nucleotides: TGTGCCAGCTCCCTACAAGGGGACAGGGGGTCCGAGCAGTACTTC. This encodes CASSLQGDRGSEQYF.

The CDR3 coding sequence is TGCAGCGGAAAACAGGGTGGGGATGAAAAACTGTTTTTT. Protein sequence: CSGKQGGDEKLFF. V and J are TRBV29-1 and TRBJ1-4, with D perhaps matching TRBD1 (6 bases). V was pared by 7 bases and J by 6 bases, with 15 bases between. Germline assignment: CDR1 SQVTM and CDR2 ANQGSEA. The CDR3 spans 13 residues.

Here the CDR3 DNA reads TGTGCCAGCAGTCATAGCGGGATAAACGGCGGGGAGCTGTTTTTT. Translation gives CASSHSGINGGELFF. The V call is TRBV6-2 or TRBV6-3, the J call TRBJ2-2; 8 bases match TRBD2. CDR1 and CDR2 (germline): MNHEY, SVGEGT. The CDR3 consists of 15 residues. With 5 bases clipped from V and 7 bases from J, the junction kept 9 bases outside the gene matches.

The genes are TRBV4-1 and TRBJ2-7; 7 bases align to TRBD1. The V and J ends lost 4 bases and 2 bases, in that order; junction bases with no gene match: 5. CDR3 length: 14 amino acids. CDR1 and CDR2 (germline): MGHRA, YSYEKL. In DNA form, the CDR3 reads TGCGCCAGCAGCCTGACAGGGCTTACCTACGAGCAGTACTTC. Protein sequence: CASSLTGLTYEQYF.

The chain combines TRBV3-1 (or the pseudogene TRBV3-2) with TRBJ2-1; a weak D match, TRBD2 (6 bases). Between the trimmed V and J ends, which lost 0 bases and 12 bases, there was a span of 15 bases. Germline loops: CDR1 LGHDT, CDR2 YNNKEL (reference sequence). This CDR3 contains 14 residues. CDR3 sequence: CASSQDTTRRGQFF. CDR3 nucleotides: TGTGCCAGCAGCCAAGATACGACTAGGAGGGGGCAGTTCTTC.

V usage is TRBV6-6 and J usage is TRBJ1-3, with 8 positions matching TRBD1. The CDR3 contains 17 residues. V trimming: 5 bases; J trimming: 3 bases; junction bases outside the gene matches: 12. From germline, CDR1 is MNHNY and CDR2 SVGAGI (reference sequence). For the CDR3, the DNA is TGTGCCAGCAGTCCACACCCCAGACAGGGGATTGGAAACACCATATATTTT. This encodes CASSPHPRQGIGNTIYF.

The chain recombines TRBV20-1 with TRBJ1-1; D not certain. The CDR3 has 11 residues. V lost 5 bases and J lost 10, with 14 bases in between. CDR1 DFQATT and CDR2 SNEGSKA come from the germline V gene (reference sequence). CDR3 region: CSAPSGGRAFF. The CDR3 DNA sequence: TGCAGTGCTCCAAGCGGAGGAAGAGCTTTCTTT.

This clone was recorded only once. This chain joins TRBV27 and TRBJ2-3, with 9 positions matching TRBD2. V lost 5 bases, J lost 0 bases, and 6 bases stayed unmatched. From germline, CDR1 is MNHEY and CDR2 SMNVEV (reference sequence). The CDR3 length is 16 residues. The CDR3 DNA sequence: TGTGCCAGCAGTCCGACTAGCGGTACTAGCACAGATACGCAGTATTTT. This gives the protein CASSPTSGTSTDTQYF.

V and J are TRBV24-1 and TRBJ2-2; 11 bases fit TRBD2. This CDR3 is built from 16 residues. Germline V CDR1 and CDR2: KGHDR, SFDVKD. V shed 5 bases and J 3 bases; nucleotides not matched to a gene: 4. Here the CDR3 reads CATSGSGRADTGELFF. CDR3 coding DNA: TGTGCCACCAGTGGTAGCGGGAGGGCCGACACCGGGGAGCTGTTTTTT.

The count of this clone is one. This rearrangement joins TRBV28 to TRBJ2-7; 7 bases match TRBD2. The germline CDR1 and CDR2 sequences are MDHEN and SYDVKM. The V and J ends lost 2 bases and 0 bases, in that order; junction bases with no gene match: 16. This CDR3 has 19 amino acids. The DNA of the CDR3 is TGTGCCAGCAGTTTAAGAACTAGCGAGATCCCGTCAAGCTCCTACGAGCAGTACTTC. This translates into CASSLRTSEIPSSSYEQYF.

V usage is TRBV7-9 and J usage is TRBJ1-1; D not certain. Germline V gene lookup returns CDR1 SEHNR and CDR2 FQNEAQ (reference sequence). The CDR3 is 14 residues long. V dropped 3 bases and J dropped 7 bases, with 15 bases sitting between them. The CDR3 protein is CASSFPSGSIEAFF. In DNA form, the CDR3 reads TGTGCCAGCAGCTTCCCAAGCGGGAGTATTGAAGCTTTCTTT. The full variable domain, its missing parts supplied by reference TRBV7-9 and TRBJ1-1, is DTGVSQNPRHKITKRGQNVTFRCDPISEHNRLYWYRQTLGQGPEFLTYFQNEAQLEKSRLLSDRFSAERPKGSFSTLEIQRTEQGDSAMYLCASSFPSGSIEAFFGQGTRLTVV.

The chain carries TRBV9 and TRBJ1-1, with a weak D call TRBD1 (5 bases). The CDR3 is 14 amino acids. The V gene's germline CDR1 is SGDLS and CDR2 YYNGEE. V was cut by 0 bases and J by 1 base, with 7 bases left in between. CDR3 sequence: CASSVEQANTEAFF. DNA for the CDR3: TGTGCCAGCAGCGTAGAACAGGCGAACACTGAAGCTTTCTTT. The full variable domain, rest sourced from reference TRBV9 and TRBJ1-1, is DSGVTQTPKHLITATGQRVTLRCSPRSGDLSVYWYQQSLDQGLQFLIQYYNGEERAKGNILERFSAQQFPDLHSELNLSSLELGDSALYFCASSVEQANTEAFFGQGTRLTVV.

CDR3 nucleotide sequence: TGCGCCAGCAGCCAAGATCTTTGGGTAGCGGGAGGGTACAATGAGCAGTTCTTC. Its protein product is CASSQDLWVAGGYNEQFF. The rearrangement uses TRBV4-3 and TRBJ2-1; 11 positions agree with TRBD2. Germline CDR1 and CDR2: LGHNA and YSLEER. The CDR3 length is 18 residues. V was clipped by 0 bases and J by 4 bases; unmatched bases: 8.

V and J are TRBV27 and TRBJ2-4, with D perhaps matching TRBD2 (5 bases). The CDR3 sequence is 13 residues long. V shed 6 bases and J shed 9 bases, with 15 bases lying between them. The germline V gene has CDR1 MNHEY and CDR2 SMNVEV (reference sequence). The CDR3 DNA is TGTGCCAGCAGGGAGGCTGCTATGGGCATTCAGTACTTC. It translates to CASREAAMGIQYF.